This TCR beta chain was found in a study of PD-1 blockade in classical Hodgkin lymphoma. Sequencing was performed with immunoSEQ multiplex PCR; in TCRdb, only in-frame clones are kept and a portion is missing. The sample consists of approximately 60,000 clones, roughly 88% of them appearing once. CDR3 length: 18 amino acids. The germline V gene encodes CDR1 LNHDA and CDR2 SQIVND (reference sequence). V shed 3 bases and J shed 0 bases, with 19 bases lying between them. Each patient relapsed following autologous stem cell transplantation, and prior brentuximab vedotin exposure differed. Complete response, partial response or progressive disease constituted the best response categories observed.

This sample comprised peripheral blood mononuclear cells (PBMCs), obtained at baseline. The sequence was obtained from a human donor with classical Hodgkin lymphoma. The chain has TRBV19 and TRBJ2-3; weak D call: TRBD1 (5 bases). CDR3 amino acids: CASSIWAGYSSSTDTQYF. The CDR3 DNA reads TGTGCCAGTAGTATTTGGGCAGGGTATAGTTCTAGCACAGATACGCAGTATTTT.